This TCR beta chain came from a study of identifying expanded T cells in peripheral blood. Using immunoSEQ multiplex PCR, the repertoire was profiled, and TCRdb retains in-frame clones only, with some absent. The table records more than 75,000 clones, 85% to 90% of them present only once. Trimming took off 3 bases at V and 1 base at J, with 10 bases between the two ends. The CDR3 is made up of 15 amino acids. Germline V gene lookup returns CDR1 ENHRY and CDR2 SYGVKD. What was sequenced was blood. The genes are TRBV10-3 and TRBJ1-5; D not certain. This TCR was sampled from a person aged 18 to 69 in good health. DNA of the CDR3: TGTGCCATCAGTGATTTGGGTACGAGCAATCAGCCCCAGCATTTT. Translating gives CAISDLGTSNQPQHF.